This T cell receptor (beta chain) was retrieved from a study of T cell changes during pregnancy in multiple sclerosis. This table comes from immunoSEQ multiplex PCR, and its TCRdb copy is limited to in-frame clones, with some not included. The table records 55,000 to 70,000 clones, approximately 89% of them present only once. This clone was seen a handful of times. CDR3 length: 19 residues. This TCR came from a female donor in good health, enrolled as a control in a pregnancy study. J is TRBJ2-5 and V is TRBV21-1; the D call in the table, TRBD2, was not verified against the DNA. TRBV21-1 constitutes a pseudogene. The sequencing here drew on peripheral blood, taken in the third trimester of pregnancy. This CDR3 is CASSKEGAGGPGSVETQYF. In DNA form, the CDR3 reads TGTGCCAGCAGCAAAGAGGGGGCGGGGGGCCCCGGATCGGTAGAGACCCAGTACTTC.